This note documents a single T cell receptor beta chain sequence. Germline V gene sequence: CDR1 SGHKS, CDR2 YYEKEE (reference sequence). V was clipped by 0 bases and J by 6 bases; unmatched bases: 5. This CDR3 is 15 amino acids long. TCRdb analysed the RT-PCR reads with MiXCR anew, one entry per CDR3 protein. The table shows 650,000 to 800,000 distinct CDR3 sequences, with around 14% occurring only once. Sequencing used memory CD4+ T cells from blood. The chain combines TRBV5-5 with TRBJ1-4, with 7 positions matching TRBD1. The clonotype comes from a female donor in good health, serving as a healthy control. CDR3 in DNA: TGTGCCAGCAGCTTGGAGGTAGGGGGCGATGAAAAACTGTTTTTT. It translates to CASSLEVGGDEKLFF.